These 24 T cell receptor beta chains were all obtained from the same sample, sequenced in a study of T cell changes during pregnancy in multiple sclerosis. Data came from immunoSEQ multiplex PCR; TCRdb stores just in-frame clones and leaves some out. The sample has some 83,000 clones, approximately 90% seen once. Sample: PBMCs, taken in the first trimester of pregnancy. These receptors all stem from a female donor in good health, serving as a control in a pregnancy study. Some clones in this sample may be carry-over from other donors' samples.

The chain is built from TRBV12-2 and TRBJ2-1; the D segment call TRBD2 is taken from the table without a DNA check. TRBV12-2 is a listed pseudogene. The CDR3 runs 17 residues. CDR3 region: CASRFRPISGRAVEQFF. The CDR3 bases are TGTGCAAGTCGCTTTCGCCCGATTAGCGGGAGAGCGGTTGAGCAGTTCTTC.

This sequence joins TRBV5-4 and TRBJ2-3; maybe TRBD1 (5 bases). V gave up 4 bases and J gave up 0 bases, with 12 bases separating them. The CDR3 runs to 15 residues. CDR1 is SGHNT and CDR2 is YYREEE in the germline V gene (reference sequence). The CDR3 nucleotides are TGTGCCAGCAGCCCTTTAAGGGGTAGCACAGATACGCAGTATTTT. Its translation: CASSPLRGSTDTQYF.

The rearrangement links TRBV4-1 to TRBJ2-5; unclear D gene. Trimming removed 2 bases at V and 5 bases at J, with 9 bases between. Germline V CDR1 and CDR2: MGHRA, YSYEKL. CDR3 length equals 13 residues. The CDR3 reads CASSQTLSETQYF. CDR3 nucleotides: TGCGCCAGCAGCCAAACTCTTTCTGAGACCCAGTACTTC.

V and J are TRBV7-6 and TRBJ2-2, with D possibly matching TRBD2 (6 bases). The length of the CDR3 is 17 residues. The germline V gene has CDR1 SGHVS and CDR2 FNYEAQ. Trimming removed 1 base from V and 4 bases from J, with 16 bases in between. CDR3 residues: CASSLDSGTYSTGELFF. CDR3 nucleotide sequence: TGTGCCAGCAGCTTAGATTCCGGGACTTATAGCACCGGGGAGCTGTTTTTT.

The chain carries TRBV18 and TRBJ2-3; TRBD1 matches 8 bases. J was trimmed by 2 bases and V by 6 bases; bases with no gene match: 13. The CDR3 covers 17 residues. Germline CDR1 reads KGHSH; CDR2 reads LQKENI. The CDR3 region has the DNA TGTGCCAGCTCCGATGTGCCCGGGACAGGAATCACAGATACGCAGTATTTT. It encodes CASSDVPGTGITDTQYF. Full variable domain (remainder filled in from reference TRBV18 and TRBJ2-3): NAGVMQNPRHLVRRRGQEARLRCSPMKGHSHVYWYRQLPEEGLKFMVYLQKENIIDESGMPKERFSAEFPKEGPSILRIQQVVRGDSAAYFCASSDVPGTGITDTQYFGPGTRLTVL.

In DNA form, the CDR3 reads TGTGCCAGCAGGGCCGGGACAGGGATATCCTACGAGCAGTACTTC. Translating it yields CASRAGTGISYEQYF. J is TRBJ2-7 and V is TRBV5-6, with TRBD1 matching 9 bases. The junction had 7 bases not matched to a gene; V was cut back by 5 bases and J by 1 base. Germline values: CDR1 SGHDT, CDR2 YYEEEE. There are 15 residues in the CDR3.

In this sample, this clone turned up a few times. The V gene is TRBV4-1, the J gene TRBJ1-5; TRBD1 matches 7 bases. The V and J ends lost 4 bases and 3 bases, in that order; junction bases with no gene match: 6. The CDR3 totals 15 residues. In germline, CDR1 is MGHRA, CDR2 YSYEKL. CDR3 in amino acids: CASSRSTGINQPQHF. The CDR3 DNA follows: TGCGCCAGCAGCCGATCGACAGGGATCAATCAGCCCCAGCATTTT.

V gene TRBV6-1 combines with J gene TRBJ2-5, with TRBD2 matching 7 bases. The junction had 9 bases not matched to a gene; V was cut back by 1 base and J by 7 bases. The CDR3 is 15 amino acids. Germline V gene data show CDR1 as MNHNS and CDR2 as SASEGT. DNA for the CDR3: TGTGCCAGCAGTGAAGAATCGACTAGCTGGGGGACCCAGTACTTC. Its protein is CASSEESTSWGTQYF.

The rearrangement uses TRBV7-9 and TRBJ2-1; D remains ambiguous. Germline V gene sequence: CDR1 SEHNR, CDR2 FQNEAQ (reference sequence). This CDR3 has 15 residues. V dropped 4 bases and J dropped 7 bases, with 17 bases sitting between them. This CDR3 is CASSSVPGLSNEQFF. CDR3 coding DNA: TGTGCCAGCAGCTCCGTCCCCGGTCTGTCAAATGAGCAGTTCTTC.

The J gene is TRBJ2-1, the V gene TRBV19, with 7 bases aligning to TRBD1. The V segment lost 3 bases and the J segment 4 bases; nucleotides outside the gene matches: 6. In germline, CDR1 is LNHDA, CDR2 SQIVND (reference sequence). This CDR3 region has 15 residues. DNA for the CDR3: TGTGCCAGTAGTATCGTCAGGGGGATTTACAATGAGCAGTTCTTC. It translates to CASSIVRGIYNEQFF.

The chain couples TRBV30 to TRBJ1-6, with 8 positions matching TRBD1. Germline CDR1 is GTSNPN and CDR2 is SVGIG (reference sequence). V lost 2 bases and J lost 7; bases outside the gene matches: 4. This CDR3 has 14 amino acids. The CDR3 nucleotides are TGTGCCTGGAGTATAGGACAGGGAAATTCACCCCTCCACTTT. Its protein is CAWSIGQGNSPLHF.

The chain has TRBV4-1 and TRBJ2-5; the D gene is possibly TRBD1 (5 bases). V dropped 4 bases and J dropped 3 bases, with 9 bases sitting between them. This CDR3 has 13 residues. CDR1 MGHRA and CDR2 YSYEKL come from the germline V gene. CDR3 residues: CASSREGEETQYF. As DNA, the CDR3 is TGCGCCAGCAGCCGAGAAGGGGAAGAGACCCAGTACTTC.

This clone was counted once. The chain joins TRBV6-1 to TRBJ2-3; 8 nucleotides agree with TRBD1. V was pared by 5 bases and J by 4 bases, with 5 bases of the junction left unmatched. The CDR3 extends over 14 amino acids. The germline CDR1 and CDR2 sequences are MNHNS and SASEGT. CDR3 sequence: CASSTGQGPDTQYF. For the CDR3, the DNA is TGTGCCAGCAGTACCGGACAGGGCCCAGATACGCAGTATTTT.

This chain links TRBV5-6 with TRBJ1-6; tentatively, D is TRBD1 (6 bases). CDR3 length equals 14 residues. The V gene lost 0 bases and the J gene lost 7 bases, with 8 bases spanning the gap. Germline-derived CDR1 and CDR2 are SGHDT and YYEEEE. CDR3 in amino acids: CASSLGGLNSPLHF. The CDR3 bases are TGTGCCAGCAGCTTGGGGGGGCTCAATTCACCCCTCCACTTT.

This clone was seen just once. J is TRBJ1-1 and V is TRBV28, with 7 bases matching TRBD1. The CDR3 has 16 amino acids. The ends lost 3 bases at V and 4 bases at J; junction bases unmatched: 11. Per germline, CDR1 MDHEN and CDR2 SYDVKM. The CDR3 sequence: CASSFDRDPVGTEAFF. In nucleotides, the CDR3 is TGTGCCAGCAGTTTCGACAGGGACCCGGTGGGCACTGAAGCTTTCTTT.

The chain is built from TRBV7-9 and TRBJ2-5; 9 bases align to TRBD1. This CDR3 has 15 amino acids. From germline, CDR1 is SEHNR and CDR2 FQNEAQ (reference sequence). The trim removed 4 bases at V and 1 base at J, leaving 4 bases unmatched. CDR3 DNA sequence: TGTGCCAGCAGCTCGGGACAGGGACCCCAAGAGACCCAGTACTTC. This translates into CASSSGQGPQETQYF.

The rearrangement joins TRBV7-9 to TRBJ1-2; TRBD1 agrees at 10 bases. Germline assignment: CDR1 SEHNR and CDR2 FQNEAQ (reference sequence). The CDR3 runs to 12 residues. J was trimmed by 8 bases and V by 5 bases; bases with no gene match: 2. The CDR3 nucleotides are TGTGCCAGCAGCCCGGGACAGGGGGGCTACACCTTC. This encodes CASSPGQGGYTF.

The CDR3 DNA reads as TGTGCCAGCGACAGGACATATAATTCACCCCTCCACTTT. Residues: CASDRTYNSPLHF. The genes are TRBV28 and TRBJ1-6, with D possibly TRBD1 on 6 matching bases. Trimming took off 8 bases at V and 4 bases at J, with 9 bases between the two ends. Per germline, CDR1 MDHEN and CDR2 SYDVKM. This CDR3 spans 13 amino acids.

The chain has TRBV7-7 and TRBJ2-3; the D gene is possibly TRBD1 (5 bases). This CDR3 region has 13 residues. CDR1 and CDR2 (germline): SSHAT, FNYEAQ (reference sequence). Trimming removed 2 bases at V and 5 bases at J, with 8 bases between. The CDR3 spells CASSLLTEDTQYF. The CDR3 DNA reads as TGTGCCAGCAGCTTATTGACAGAAGATACGCAGTATTTT.

This sequence joins TRBV11-3 and TRBJ2-1, with a tentative D call TRBD2 (6 bases). Germline CDR1 and CDR2: SGHNT and YENEEA. The CDR3 runs to 14 residues. Trimming took 3 bases from V and 2 from J, leaving 8 bases between them. CDR3 in amino acids: CASSLGGAYNEQFF. The CDR3 DNA sequence: TGTGCCAGCAGCTTGGGGGGAGCCTACAATGAGCAGTTCTTC.

The chain recombines TRBV6-5 with TRBJ1-2; D gene unclear. The CDR3 extends over 13 amino acids. CDR1 and CDR2 (germline): MNHEY, SVGAGI. Trimming took 3 bases from V and 8 from J, leaving 13 bases between them. The CDR3 DNA reads as TGTGCCAGCAGTTATGGCAGGTCTACAGGCTACACCTTC. It specifies CASSYGRSTGYTF.

V usage is TRBV5-4 and J usage is TRBJ2-2; 14 positions agree with TRBD2. The CDR3 is 18 residues long. Per the germline V gene, CDR1 is SGHNT and CDR2 is YYREEE (reference sequence). V lost 3 bases and J lost 3; bases outside the gene matches: 7. The CDR3 spells CASSSGTSGGRYTGELFF. CDR3 DNA sequence: TGTGCCAGCAGCTCCGGGACTAGCGGGGGAAGGTACACCGGGGAGCTGTTTTTT.

V is TRBV7-6 and J is TRBJ1-4, with D unclear. From germline, CDR1 is SGHVS and CDR2 FNYEAQ. The V and J ends lost 6 bases and 8 bases respectively, with 10 bases between them. The length of the CDR3 is 12 residues. CDR3 amino acids: CASRQGGEKLFF. The CDR3 nucleotides are TGTGCCAGCAGGCAAGGAGGCGAAAAACTGTTTTTT.

This sequence joins TRBV7-2 and TRBJ2-7; 9 bases match TRBD2. V dropped 4 bases and J dropped 5; count of bases not matched to a gene: 6. Germline loops: CDR1 SGHTA, CDR2 FQGNSA. This CDR3 is built from 14 residues. The chain's CDR3 is CASSSSGIGNEQYF. For the CDR3, the DNA is TGTGCCAGCAGCTCTAGCGGGATAGGGAACGAGCAGTACTTC.